The 17 T cell receptor beta chains given below trace back to one sample, sequenced in a study of regulatory T cells in long-lasting Graves disease. Time point given: newly diagnosed GD, antithyroid drugs for less than 3 months. Scientists built the TCR library using RNA that was extracted from PBMCs. Arm-PCR with iRepertoire HTBI primers amplified the CDR3 regions for these TCR beta libraries. MiXCR was run by TCRdb on the multiplex PCR reads, yielding one entry per CDR3 protein. The repertoire consists of 350,000 to 400,000 distinct CDR3 sequences, with around 15% occurring once and the leading ten covering about a fifth. This specimen was peripheral blood mononuclear cells (PBMCs), taken at new diagnosis, from a patient treated with antithyroid drugs. Receptors were obtained from a female donor with Graves disease.

This clonotype was picked up many times. The rearrangement links TRBV12-3 or TRBV12-4 to TRBJ1-3; D gene uncertain. The CDR3 consists of 15 residues. V lost 3 bases to trimming and J lost 11 bases, with 20 bases between them. In DNA, the CDR3 is TGTGCCAGCAGTTTCCAGGCCTCCTCAAGAATCGCCATATATTTT. Translated, it gives CASSFQASSRIAIYF.

This clonotype came up a few times. This rearrangement joins TRBV7-9 to TRBJ1-1; 8 bases are a match to TRBD1. The CDR3 contains 15 residues. The V gene end was trimmed by 5 bases and the J gene end by 0 bases; junction bases not matched to a gene: 5. The germline V gene has CDR1 SEHNR and CDR2 FQNEAQ (reference sequence). The CDR3 sequence: CASSHSTGVNTEAFF. The CDR3 bases are TGTGCCAGCAGCCACTCGACAGGGGTGAACACTGAAGCTTTCTTT.

This clonotype was seen a few times. V and J are TRBV7-2 and TRBJ2-7; either TRBD1 or TRBD2 may fit D (5 bases each). This CDR3 region has 15 residues. Germline V gene data show CDR1 as SGHTA and CDR2 as FQGNSA. V gave up 5 bases and J gave up 0 bases, with 14 bases separating them. CDR3 loop: CASSPGLISSYEQYF. In DNA form, the CDR3 reads TGTGCCAGCAGCCCGGGGCTCATCAGCTCCTACGAGCAGTACTTC.

This clonotype was detected a few times. CDR3 protein: CASSYSGGQNTGELFF. The CDR3 bases are TGCGCCAGCAGCTATAGCGGGGGACAAAACACCGGGGAGCTGTTTTTT. The chain couples TRBV5-1 to TRBJ2-2; 9 bases map to TRBD2. This CDR3 has 16 amino acids. J lost 2 bases, V lost 3 bases, and 5 bases had no gene match. CDR1 is SGHRS and CDR2 is YFSETQ in the germline V gene. Based on the CDR3 plus reference TRBV5-1 and TRBJ2-2, the full variable domain is KAGVTQTPRYLIKTRGQQVTLSCSPISGHRSVSWYQQTPGQGLQFLFEYFSETQRNKGNFPGRFSGRQFSNSRSEMNVSTLELGDSALYLCASSYSGGQNTGELFFGEGSRLTVL.

There are many counts of this clonotype. The rearrangement joins TRBV12-3 or TRBV12-4 to TRBJ2-7; D is perhaps TRBD1 (6 bases). This CDR3 comprises 13 residues. Trimming left V 3 bases short and J 2 bases short, with 8 bases between. CDR3 in DNA: TGTGCCAGCAGTTTTCACAGGGCCTACGAGCAGTACTTC. Translating gives CASSFHRAYEQYF.

Many counts were recorded for this clonotype. V gene TRBV24-1 combines with J gene TRBJ2-7; D remains ambiguous. Germline loops: CDR1 KGHDR, CDR2 SFDVKD. This CDR3 is 13 amino acids long. V was clipped by 6 bases and J by 1 base, with 9 bases between them. The CDR3 bases are TGTGCCACCAGTTCTATTACGTCCTACGAGCAGTACTTC. Translation: CATSSITSYEQYF.

This clonotype was seen many times. The chain carries TRBV14 and TRBJ2-5; weak D call: TRBD2 (6 bases). The V gene's germline CDR1 is SGHDN and CDR2 FVKESK. The length of the CDR3 is 19 residues. Trimming removed 0 bases at V and 0 bases at J, with 20 bases between. Here the CDR3 reads CASSQDVQASVRYQETQYF. The CDR3 DNA sequence: TGTGCCAGCAGCCAAGACGTTCAGGCTAGCGTCCGGTACCAAGAGACCCAGTACTTC.

This clonotype was picked up many times. The V and J genes are TRBV24-1 and TRBJ2-1; D remains unclear. The length of the CDR3 is 11 residues. With 8 bases removed from V and 7 bases from J, the gap between germline ends came to 8 bases. Germline lookup yields CDR1 KGHDR and CDR2 SFDVKD. CDR3 loop: CATMRLNEQFF. CDR3 nucleotides: TGTGCCACCATGAGGCTAAATGAGCAGTTCTTC.

The V gene is TRBV7-2, the J gene TRBJ2-3; no definite D call. V gave up 6 bases and J gave up 2 bases, with 9 bases separating them. Germline V CDR1 and CDR2: SGHTA, FQGNSA. CDR3 size: 13 residues. CDR3 sequence: CASSPYYTDTQYF. For the CDR3, the DNA is TGTGCCAGCAGTCCCTACTACACAGATACGCAGTATTTT.

The CDR3 coding sequence is TGTGCCAGCACCGACCGGGGACAGACCCATTCACCCCTCCACTTT. This translates into CASTDRGQTHSPLHF. The V gene is TRBV6-2 or TRBV6-3, the J gene TRBJ1-6, with 7 bases identical to TRBD1. Germline CDR1 and CDR2: MNHEY and SVGEGT. V lost 7 bases and J lost 8; bases outside the gene matches: 11. The CDR3 length is 15 residues.

In this sample, this clonotype turned up many times. This chain links TRBV7-9 with TRBJ1-1; a weak D match, TRBD1 (5 bases). CDR3 length: 16 amino acids. The V gene's germline CDR1 is SEHNR and CDR2 FQNEAQ (reference sequence). Trimming stripped 1 base from V and 7 bases from J, with 19 bases between. CDR3 coding DNA: TGTGCCAGCAGCTTAGATTTGGGGGAACCCGACCTTGAAGCTTTCTTT. Amino acid sequence: CASSLDLGEPDLEAFF.

This clonotype occurred many times. V gene TRBV19 combines with J gene TRBJ2-1, with D possibly being TRBD2 (6 bases). The CDR3 totals 16 residues. CDR1 is LNHDA, CDR2 SQIVND, per germline (reference sequence). The V end was cut by 0 bases, the J end by 6 bases, with 15 bases between. CDR3 DNA sequence: TGTGCCAGTAGTATAGATCAAGCGGGTGGAATCAATGAGCAGTTCTTC. It is translated as CASSIDQAGGINEQFF.

The sample holds many counts of this clonotype. The genes are TRBV11-3 and TRBJ2-2; D is undetermined. CDR1 SGHNT and CDR2 YENEEA come from the germline V gene. V was shortened by 7 bases and J by 6 bases, with 9 bases between the two germline ends. The CDR3 has 12 residues. The CDR3 coding sequence is TGTGCCAGCACCTCACCCCCCGGGGAGCTGTTTTTT. It encodes CASTSPPGELFF.

The chain couples TRBV19 to TRBJ2-5; 8 bases are shared with TRBD2. Looked up from germline, CDR1 is LNHDA and CDR2 is SQIVND (reference sequence). This CDR3 comprises 15 residues. The trim removed 5 bases at V and 2 bases at J, leaving 7 bases unmatched. DNA of the CDR3: TGTGCCAGTAGTCTTTCTAGCGGGCTTCAAGAGACCCAGTACTTC. Amino acids: CASSLSSGLQETQYF.

In this sample, this clonotype turned up many times. CDR3 in amino acids: CSASGLAGLETQYF. The CDR3 nucleotides are TGCAGTGCATCTGGACTAGCGGGATTAGAGACCCAGTACTTC. The rearrangement uses TRBV20-1 and TRBJ2-5, with TRBD2 identical over 12 bases. Germline assignment: CDR1 DFQATT and CDR2 SNEGSKA (reference sequence). The ends lost 6 bases at V and 4 bases at J; junction bases unmatched: 6. This CDR3 region has 14 residues.

The CDR3 sequence: CASTSPGGAFYNEQFF. The CDR3 nucleotides read TGTGCCAGCACCTCCCCCGGGGGGGCGTTCTACAATGAGCAGTTCTTC. The V and J genes are TRBV28 and TRBJ2-1; 8 bases are a match to TRBD2. Germline V lookup: CDR1 MDHEN, CDR2 SYDVKM. The CDR3 totals 16 residues. The V segment lost 7 bases and the J segment 3 bases; nucleotides outside the gene matches: 11.

This clonotype was picked up many times. The chain combines TRBV28 with TRBJ2-7; 9 nucleotides match TRBD1. V trimming: 5 bases; J trimming: 3 bases; junction bases outside the gene matches: 2. CDR3 length: 13 residues. Per the germline V gene, CDR1 is MDHEN and CDR2 is SYDVKM. The CDR3 DNA is TGTGCCAGCAGTACAGGGGGCATCTACGAGCAGTACTTC. Translation: CASSTGGIYEQYF.